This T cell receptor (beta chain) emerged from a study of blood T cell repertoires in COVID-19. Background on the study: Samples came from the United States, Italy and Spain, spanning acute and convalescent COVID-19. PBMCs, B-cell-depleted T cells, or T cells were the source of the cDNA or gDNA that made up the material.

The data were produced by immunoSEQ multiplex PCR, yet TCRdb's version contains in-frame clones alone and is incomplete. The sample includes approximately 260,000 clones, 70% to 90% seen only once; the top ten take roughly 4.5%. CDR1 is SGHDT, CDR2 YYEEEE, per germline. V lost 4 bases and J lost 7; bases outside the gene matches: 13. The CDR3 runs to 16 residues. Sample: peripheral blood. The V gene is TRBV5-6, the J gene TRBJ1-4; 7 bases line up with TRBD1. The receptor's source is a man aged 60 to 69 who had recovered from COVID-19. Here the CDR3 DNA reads TGTGCCAGCAGCGCAGTCCAGGGGGGCATTCGTGAAAAACTGTTTTTT. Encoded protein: CASSAVQGGIREKLFF.